Listed here are 19 T cell receptor beta chains from one sample, sequenced in a study of early T cells in non-severe SARS-CoV-2 infection. TCRdb passed the 5' RACE reads through MiXCR, listing each CDR3 protein once. The data contain about 68,000 distinct CDR3 sequences, roughly 11% of them singletons. The specimen was whole blood. These receptors were obtained from an adult who was a healthcare worker with PCR-confirmed SARS-CoV-2 infection or an uninfected control (not recorded which).

The chain carries TRBV11-2 and TRBJ2-7; 10 bases are shared with TRBD2. Germline values: CDR1 SGHAT, CDR2 FQNNGV. The CDR3 length is 15 residues. The junction had 7 bases not matched to a gene; V was cut back by 6 bases and J by 2 bases. CDR3 residues: CASRPLAGETYEQYF. For the CDR3, the DNA is TGTGCCAGCAGACCGCTAGCGGGAGAAACCTACGAGCAGTACTTC.

This clonotype occurred many times. This chain uses TRBV7-9 with TRBJ1-4; D not certain. V lost 8 bases and J lost 4, with 8 bases in between. There are 12 residues in the CDR3. The germline gives CDR1 SEHNR, CDR2 FQNEAQ (reference sequence). In DNA, the CDR3 is TGTGCCAGCGACGGGTATAATGAAAAACTGTTTTTT. Translated, it gives CASDGYNEKLFF.

This clonotype was observed a few times. The rearrangement joins TRBV7-2 to TRBJ2-7; D unclear. The CDR3 consists of 12 residues. CDR1 and CDR2 (germline): SGHTA, FQGNSA. Trimming shortened V by 3 bases and J by 5 bases, and 8 bases separated the two germline ends. The CDR3 reads CASSFSRHEQYF. The DNA of the CDR3 is TGTGCCAGCAGCTTTTCCCGGCACGAGCAGTACTTC.

The chain employs TRBV6-5 and TRBJ1-1; TRBD1 might be the D (6 bases). Per germline, CDR1 MNHEY and CDR2 SVGAGI. Trimming shortened V by 5 bases and J by 10 bases, and 14 bases separated the two germline ends. The CDR3 is 12 amino acids. The CDR3 spells CASSNNRERAFF. The CDR3 nucleotides are TGTGCCAGCAGTAATAACAGGGAGCGAGCTTTCTTT.

The rearrangement links TRBV13 to TRBJ2-5; D gene uncertain. Trimming removed 4 bases from V and 5 bases from J, with 11 bases in between. Per the germline V gene, CDR1 is PRHDT and CDR2 is FYEKMQ (reference sequence). This CDR3 has 13 amino acids. CDR3 coding DNA: TGTGCCAGCAGCTCCAGAGAAGAGGAGACCCAGTACTTC. Translated, it gives CASSSREEETQYF.

The table lists this clonotype with a few counts. The rearrangement links TRBV7-2 to TRBJ1-1; tentative D call: TRBD1 (6 bases). CDR3 length: 15 residues. The germline V gene has CDR1 SGHTA and CDR2 FQGNSA. The V end lost 4 bases, the J end lost 5 bases, and 17 bases lay between the germline ends. CDR3 in amino acids: CASSYRDRRETEAFF. The CDR3 DNA sequence: TGTGCCAGCAGCTACAGAGACAGGAGAGAAACTGAAGCTTTCTTT.

This clonotype was picked up a small number of times. The CDR3 spells CASSLAGLAPDEQFF. Written as DNA, the CDR3 is TGTGCCAGCAGTTTAGCGGGACTGGCTCCAGATGAGCAGTTCTTC. The J gene is TRBJ2-1, the V gene TRBV12-3 or TRBV12-4, with D maybe TRBD2 (6 bases). The CDR3 extends over 15 amino acids. V was pared by 0 bases and J by 8 bases, with 14 bases between.

This clonotype has only a few counts. The V and J genes are TRBV21-1 and TRBJ2-3; no check of the table's D call, TRBD1, against the DNA was made. TRBV21-1 is a recognized pseudogene. CDR3 length: 13 residues. CDR3 protein: CARGQGSTDTQYF. The CDR3 nucleotides read TGTGCCAGAGGACAGGGAAGCACAGATACGCAGTATTTT.

This clonotype was seen a single time. V is TRBV12-3 or TRBV12-4 and J is TRBJ2-7; D is ambiguous. Trimming shortened V by 5 bases and J by 7 bases, and 15 bases separated the two germline ends. This CDR3 is built from 13 residues. The CDR3 coding sequence is TGTGCCAGCAGTCTAGGGCTCGGCGGAGAGCAGTACTTC. Protein sequence: CASSLGLGGEQYF.

This clonotype was observed a handful of times. The genes are TRBV12-3 or TRBV12-4 and TRBJ1-4; a weak D match, TRBD1 (5 bases). V was pared by 3 bases and J by 8 bases, with 19 bases between. The CDR3 consists of 16 residues. The CDR3 DNA sequence: TGTGCCAGCAGTTTCGGGCAGGGAGCCTTAGGCGAAAAACTGTTTTTT. Translation gives CASSFGQGALGEKLFF.

Ten or more counts support this clonotype. J is TRBJ2-5 and V is TRBV20-1; D perhaps matches TRBD1 (6 bases). The germline V and J ends were trimmed by 3 bases and 4 bases, with 15 bases remaining between them. This CDR3 region has 14 residues. Germline V gene lookup returns CDR1 DFQATT and CDR2 SNEGSKA (reference sequence). The CDR3 protein is CSASAPGARETQYF. CDR3 DNA: TGCAGTGCTAGCGCTCCAGGGGCCCGAGAGACCCAGTACTTC.

The V and J genes are TRBV7-9 and TRBJ2-5; D remains unclear. The CDR3 extends over 12 amino acids. The germline V gene encodes CDR1 SEHNR and CDR2 FQNEAQ (reference sequence). Deletions cut 1 base from V and 5 bases from J, with 5 bases between. The CDR3 DNA is TGTGCCAGCAGCTTAGGGTCCGAGACCCAGTACTTC. It is translated as CASSLGSETQYF. The complete variable domain, with remaining parts taken from reference TRBV7-9 and TRBJ2-5, reads DTGVSQNPRHKITKRGQNVTFRCDPISEHNRLYWYRQTLGQGPEFLTYFQNEAQLEKSRLLSDRFSAERPKGSFSTLEIQRTEQGDSAMYLCASSLGSETQYFGPGTRLLVL.

This clonotype was detected ten times or more. The J gene is TRBJ2-3, the V gene TRBV6-4, with D perhaps TRBD1 (6 bases). Germline V gene data show CDR1 as MRHNA and CDR2 as SNTAGT. The CDR3 has 14 residues. Trimming took off 6 bases at V and 2 bases at J, with 12 bases between the two ends. For the CDR3, the DNA is TGTGCCAGCAGCGCTGGGGGCTCCACAGATACGCAGTATTTT. Its translation is CASSAGGSTDTQYF.

This clonotype was picked up a small number of times. The gene calls are TRBV9 and TRBJ2-1; D may be TRBD2 (6 bases). Germline assignment: CDR1 SGDLS and CDR2 YYNGEE. The V end was cut by 6 bases, the J end by 0 bases, with 13 bases between. The CDR3 has 15 residues. The CDR3 nucleotides read TGTGCCAGCAACGTGGAGGGGCTCTCCTACAATGAGCAGTTCTTC. Protein product: CASNVEGLSYNEQFF. Using reference TRBV9 and TRBJ2-1 for the parts outside the CDR3, the full variable domain is DSGVTQTPKHLITATGQRVTLRCSPRSGDLSVYWYQQSLDQGLQFLIQYYNGEERAKGNILERFSAQQFPDLHSELNLSSLELGDSALYFCASNVEGLSYNEQFFGPGTRLTVL.

This clonotype was found a few times. J is TRBJ2-7 and V is TRBV7-2; D might be TRBD2 (6 bases). The length of the CDR3 is 15 residues. With 4 bases removed from V and 3 bases from J, the gap between germline ends came to 16 bases. Germline V gene data show CDR1 as SGHTA and CDR2 as FQGNSA. The CDR3 reads CASSSEAGSGYEQYF. Here the CDR3 DNA reads TGTGCCAGCAGCTCAGAGGCGGGAAGCGGCTACGAGCAGTACTTC.

This clonotype was observed many times. V is TRBV7-2 and J is TRBJ2-6, with D uncertain. This CDR3 contains 13 residues. The germline V gene encodes CDR1 SGHTA and CDR2 FQGNSA. The V end was cut by 5 bases, the J end by 1 base, with 3 bases between. The DNA of the CDR3 is TGTGCCAGCAGCCCATCTGGGGCCAACGTCCTGACTTTC. It specifies CASSPSGANVLTF.

There are many counts of this clonotype. The V and J genes are TRBV12-5 and TRBJ2-1, with D uncertain. From germline, CDR1 is LGHNT and CDR2 FRNRAP. The ends were cut back, 3 bases at V and 7 bases at J, with 16 bases in the middle. The CDR3 consists of 15 residues. The CDR3 here is CASGLAHAPPNEQFF. Written as DNA, the CDR3 is TGTGCTAGTGGTTTAGCCCACGCTCCCCCGAATGAGCAGTTCTTC.

The V and J genes are TRBV6-1 and TRBJ2-3; a possible D gene is TRBD2 (6 bases). The CDR3 consists of 16 residues. Trimming cost V 0 bases and J 1 base, with 11 bases left between them. Germline assignment: CDR1 MNHNS and CDR2 SASEGT. In nucleotides, the CDR3 is TGTGCCAGCAGTGAAGCGATGCCTAGCGGCACAGATACGCAGTATTTT. This sequence encodes CASSEAMPSGTDTQYF.

V and J are TRBV7-9 and TRBJ2-5; possible D gene TRBD2, 5 bases. CDR1 and CDR2 (germline): SEHNR, FQNEAQ (reference sequence). V lost 1 base to trimming and J lost 4 bases, with 10 bases between them. The CDR3 has 14 amino acids. CDR3 nucleotide sequence: TGTGCCAGCAGCTTAGTACCCCGGGGAGAGACCCAGTACTTC. It encodes CASSLVPRGETQYF.